This TCR beta chain appears in the sequencing data of a study of shared clonotypes between healthy human individuals. Study-wide results and limits: Genetic and exposure-history diversity was limited by the few donors.

On this clone itself: Its cognate antigen is unknown.

The table came from immunoSEQ multiplex PCR; TCRdb's copy has only in-frame clones and leaves some out. The table has approximately 500,000 clones, 81% seen once. This CDR3 has 16 amino acids. The V segment lost 5 bases and the J segment 4 bases; nucleotides outside the gene matches: 10. The germline V gene encodes CDR1 SGDLS and CDR2 YYNGEE. This chain links TRBV9 with TRBJ2-1, with 9 bases that match TRBD2. This sequence originates from a woman between 40 and 55 years old in good health. Some clones in this sample may be carry-over from other donors' samples. Sequenced material: PBMCs. CDR3: CASSPTIAGVYNEQFF. CDR3 bases: TGTGCCAGCAGTCCGACCATAGCGGGAGTATACAATGAGCAGTTCTTC.